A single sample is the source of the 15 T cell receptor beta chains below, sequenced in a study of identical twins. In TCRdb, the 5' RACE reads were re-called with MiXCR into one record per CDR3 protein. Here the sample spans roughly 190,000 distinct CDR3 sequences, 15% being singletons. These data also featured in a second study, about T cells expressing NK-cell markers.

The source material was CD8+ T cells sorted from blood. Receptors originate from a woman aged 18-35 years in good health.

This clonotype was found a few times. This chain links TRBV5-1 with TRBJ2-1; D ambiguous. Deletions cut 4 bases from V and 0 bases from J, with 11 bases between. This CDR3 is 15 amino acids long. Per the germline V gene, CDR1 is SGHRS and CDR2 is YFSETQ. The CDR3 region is CASSPVLRSYNEQFF. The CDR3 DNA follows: TGCGCCAGCAGCCCGGTCCTGCGCTCCTACAATGAGCAGTTCTTC.

CDR3 nucleotide sequence: TGCAGTGCTAGTCAGGGACAGGGGAATGAAAAACTGTTTTTT. It translates to CSASQGQGNEKLFF. V gene TRBV20-1 combines with J gene TRBJ1-4; 10 bases are shared with TRBD1. The germline gives CDR1 DFQATT, CDR2 SNEGSKA (reference sequence). The V segment lost 3 bases and the J segment 5 bases; nucleotides outside the gene matches: 3. CDR3 length: 14 amino acids.

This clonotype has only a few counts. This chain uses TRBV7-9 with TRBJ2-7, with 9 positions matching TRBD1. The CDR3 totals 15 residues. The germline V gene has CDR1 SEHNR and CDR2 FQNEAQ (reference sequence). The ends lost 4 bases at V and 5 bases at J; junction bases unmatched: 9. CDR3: CASSSPGQGSHEQYF. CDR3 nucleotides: TGTGCCAGCAGCTCTCCGGGACAGGGAAGCCACGAGCAGTACTTC.

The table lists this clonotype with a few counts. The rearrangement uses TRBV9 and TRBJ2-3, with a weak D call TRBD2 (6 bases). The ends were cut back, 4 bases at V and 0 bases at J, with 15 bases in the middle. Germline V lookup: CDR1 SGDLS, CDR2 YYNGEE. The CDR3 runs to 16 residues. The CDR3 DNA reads TGTGCCAGCAGCCCTCACTCCGGGACTAGCACAGATACGCAGTATTTT. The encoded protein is CASSPHSGTSTDTQYF.

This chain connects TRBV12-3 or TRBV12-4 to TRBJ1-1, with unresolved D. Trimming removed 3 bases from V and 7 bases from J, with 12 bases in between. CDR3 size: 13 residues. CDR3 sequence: CASSFGQPNEAFF. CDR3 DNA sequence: TGTGCCAGCAGTTTCGGGCAGCCCAATGAAGCTTTCTTT.

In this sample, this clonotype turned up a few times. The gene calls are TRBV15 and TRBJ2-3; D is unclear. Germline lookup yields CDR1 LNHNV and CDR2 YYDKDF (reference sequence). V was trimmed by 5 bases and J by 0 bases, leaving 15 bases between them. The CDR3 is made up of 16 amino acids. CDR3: CATSPLQASSTDTQYF. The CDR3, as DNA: TGTGCCACCAGCCCACTCCAGGCGTCTAGCACAGATACGCAGTATTTT.

CDR3 DNA: TGTGCCAGCGTGGGGGCCCCCTTCTCCTACGAGCAGTACTTC. This sequence encodes CASVGAPFSYEQYF. The chain joins TRBV2 to TRBJ2-7; a weak D match, TRBD1 (6 bases). V lost 8 bases and J 0 bases, leaving 14 bases between the germline ends. The CDR3 consists of 14 residues. In germline, CDR1 is SNHLY, CDR2 FYNNEI.

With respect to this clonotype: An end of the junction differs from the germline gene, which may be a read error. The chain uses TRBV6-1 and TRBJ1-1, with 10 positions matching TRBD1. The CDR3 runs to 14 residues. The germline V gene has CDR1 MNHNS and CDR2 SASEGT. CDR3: CASRSGTGVTEAFF. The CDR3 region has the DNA TGCGCCAGCAGGTCCGGGACAGGGGTGACTGAAGCTTTCTTT.

The CDR3 loop is CASSRSGTGTDTQYF. As DNA, the CDR3 is TGTGCCAGCAGCCGATCAGGCACGGGCACAGATACGCAGTATTTT. The chain combines TRBV7-6 with TRBJ2-3; D is unresolved. The V gene lost 5 bases and the J gene lost 1 base, with 13 bases spanning the gap. CDR3 length: 15 amino acids. Germline assignment: CDR1 SGHVS and CDR2 FNYEAQ.

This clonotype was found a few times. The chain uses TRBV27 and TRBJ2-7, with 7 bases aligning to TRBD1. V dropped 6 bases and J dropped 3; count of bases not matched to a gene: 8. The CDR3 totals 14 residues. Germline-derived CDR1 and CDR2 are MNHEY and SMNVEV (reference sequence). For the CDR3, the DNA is TGTGCCAGCAGCCTACAGGGGCAAGGCTACGAGCAGTACTTC. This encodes CASSLQGQGYEQYF.

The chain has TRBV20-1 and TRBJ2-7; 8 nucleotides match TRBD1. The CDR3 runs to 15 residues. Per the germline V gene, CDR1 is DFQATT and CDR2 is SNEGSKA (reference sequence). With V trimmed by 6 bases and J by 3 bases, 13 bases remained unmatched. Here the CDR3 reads CSAGSRRGRGYEQYF. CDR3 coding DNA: TGCAGTGCAGGTTCCCGCAGGGGGCGCGGCTACGAGCAGTACTTC.

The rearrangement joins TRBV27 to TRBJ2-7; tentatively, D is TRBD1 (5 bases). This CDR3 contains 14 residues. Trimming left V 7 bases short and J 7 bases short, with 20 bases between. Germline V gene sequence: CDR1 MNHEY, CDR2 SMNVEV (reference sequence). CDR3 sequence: CASTRRRQAGEQYF. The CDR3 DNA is TGTGCCAGCACGAGGCGGCGGCAGGCAGGGGAGCAGTACTTC.

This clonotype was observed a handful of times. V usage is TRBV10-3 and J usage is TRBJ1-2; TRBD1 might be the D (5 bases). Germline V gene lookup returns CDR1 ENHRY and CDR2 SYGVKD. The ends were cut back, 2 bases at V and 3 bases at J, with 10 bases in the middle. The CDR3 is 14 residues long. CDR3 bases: TGTGCCATCAGTGAGGAGGGGACTTACTATGGCTACACCTTC. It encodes CAISEEGTYYGYTF.

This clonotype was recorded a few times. CDR3 nucleotide sequence: TGTGCCAGCAGCTTAGTACTAAGACTAGCGATACAAGAGACCCAGTACTTC. It is translated as CASSLVLRLAIQETQYF. The V and J genes are TRBV7-8 and TRBJ2-5, with 8 nucleotides matching TRBD2. Germline V gene lookup returns CDR1 SGHVS and CDR2 FQNEAQ. V shed 1 base and J 2 bases; nucleotides not matched to a gene: 9. This CDR3 spans 17 amino acids.

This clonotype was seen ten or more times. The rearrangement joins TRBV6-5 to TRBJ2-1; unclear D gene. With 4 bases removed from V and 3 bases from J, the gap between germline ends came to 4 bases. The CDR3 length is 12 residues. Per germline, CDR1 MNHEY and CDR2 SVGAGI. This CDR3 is CASSSGYNEQFF. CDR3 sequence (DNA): TGTGCCAGCAGTTCCGGCTACAATGAGCAGTTCTTC.